Below, 8 T cell receptor beta chains from the same sample are listed, as sequenced in a study of cytomegalovirus exposure and HLA in healthy donors. The PCR contained 60 Vbeta and 13 Jbeta primers. Generated by immunoSEQ multiplex PCR, the TCRdb table keeps only in-frame clones and is missing some. The data contain about 160,000 clones, roughly 80% of them seen just once; the ten biggest clones take up around 2.1%. The sequencing sample was made of PBMCs. The receptors derive from a female donor in good health and CMV-seronegative.

This rearrangement joins TRBV5-1 to TRBJ2-5; 10 nucleotides align to TRBD2. This CDR3 has 17 amino acids. CDR1 SGHRS and CDR2 YFSETQ come from the germline V gene. The J segment lost 4 bases and the V segment lost 2 bases, leaving 11 bases of the junction unmatched. In DNA, the CDR3 is TGCGCCAGCAGCTTTACGCTAGCGGGGGACGGGGTAGAGACCCAGTACTTC. It codes for CASSFTLAGDGVETQYF.

The genes are TRBV11-3 and TRBJ1-1; no definite D call. This CDR3 is built from 11 residues. Germline loops: CDR1 SGHNT, CDR2 YENEEA. V shed 5 bases and J shed 2 bases, with 3 bases lying between them. The CDR3 DNA sequence: TGTGCCAGCAGCCTAAACACTGAAGCTTTCTTT. It encodes CASSLNTEAFF.

The chain uses TRBV7-6 and TRBJ2-7; 7 positions agree with TRBD2. CDR3 length: 15 residues. Unmatched junction bases numbered 3, after V lost 1 base and J lost 0 bases. Germline V lookup: CDR1 SGHVS, CDR2 FNYEAQ. CDR3 in amino acids: CASSLEGGSSYEQYF. The DNA for the CDR3 is TGTGCCAGCAGCTTAGAAGGCGGGAGCTCCTACGAGCAGTACTTC.

The chain links TRBV19 to TRBJ2-7, with unresolved D. Germline CDR1 and CDR2: LNHDA and SQIVND (reference sequence). Trimming left V 6 bases short and J 4 bases short, with 16 bases between. The CDR3 is made up of 14 amino acids. The CDR3 region has the DNA TGTGCCAGTAGCCCAGCGAACCCGGTTTACGAGCAGTACTTC. Translating it yields CASSPANPVYEQYF. The complete variable domain, with remaining parts taken from reference TRBV19 and TRBJ2-7, reads DGGITQSPKYLFRKEGQNVTLSCEQNLNHDAMYWYRQDPGQGLRLIYYSQIVNDFQKGDIAEGYSVSREKKESFPLTVTSAQKNPTAFYLCASSPANPVYEQYFGPGTRLTVT.

The V gene is TRBV5-1, the J gene TRBJ2-5, with 10 bases matching TRBD2. This CDR3 contains 15 residues. Trimming at V came to 4 bases and at J to 3 bases, leaving 6 bases not matched to a gene. Germline-derived CDR1 and CDR2 are SGHRS and YFSETQ. Written as DNA, the CDR3 is TGCGCCAGCAGCGGAACAGCGGGGGGGAAAGAGACCCAGTACTTC. Translated, it gives CASSGTAGGKETQYF.

The chain employs TRBV7-9 and TRBJ1-4; 7 bases line up with TRBD1. Looked up from germline, CDR1 is SEHNR and CDR2 is FQNEAQ (reference sequence). This CDR3 comprises 15 residues. The V gene end was trimmed by 2 bases and the J gene end by 4 bases; junction bases not matched to a gene: 4. CDR3 region: CASSLPGQLNEKLFF. Written as DNA, the CDR3 is TGTGCCAGCAGCTTACCGGGACAGCTTAATGAAAAACTGTTTTTT.

This rearrangement joins TRBV9 to TRBJ2-5; D is perhaps TRBD1 (6 bases). This CDR3 region has 15 residues. Trimming took 3 bases from V and 5 from J, leaving 17 bases between them. CDR1 and CDR2 (germline): SGDLS, YYNGEE. CDR3 amino acids: CASSGSGTKGETQYF. The CDR3 nucleotides read TGTGCCAGCAGCGGATCCGGGACAAAAGGGGAGACCCAGTACTTC.

V is TRBV7-2 and J is TRBJ2-5; 13 bases line up with TRBD2. The CDR3 consists of 16 residues. Germline V gives CDR1 SGHTA, CDR2 FQGNSA. After removal of 5 bases from V and 2 bases from J, the junction contained 5 bases not matched to a gene. DNA for the CDR3: TGTGCCAGCAGCCTACGACTAGCGGGGGGTCAAGAGACCCAGTACTTC. Translating it yields CASSLRLAGGQETQYF. Using reference TRBV7-2 and TRBJ2-5 for the parts outside the CDR3, the full variable domain is GAGVSQSPSNKVTEKGKDVELRCDPISGHTALYWYRQSLGQGLEFLIYFQGNSAPDKSGLPSDRFSAERTGGSVSTLTIQRTQQEDSAVYLCASSLRLAGGQETQYFGPGTRLLVL.